The next 17 T cell receptor beta chains were all read from a single sample in a study of T cells in placental villitis. Sequencing used immunoSEQ v4. Generated by immunoSEQ multiplex PCR, the TCRdb table keeps only in-frame clones and is missing some. The sample comprises 3,000 to 4,000 clones, 75% of which are singletons, and roughly a sixth rests with the top ten. The sample comprised placental tissue containing maternal and fetal cells. The receptors come from a human patient with infectious villitis; the placental T cells may come from both mother and fetus.

The chain carries TRBV7-3 and TRBJ1-4, with unresolved D. V was clipped by 5 bases and J by 11 bases, with 15 bases between them. Germline loops: CDR1 SGHTA, CDR2 FQGTGA. This CDR3 region has 13 residues. CDR3 bases: TGTGCCAGCAGCCCAGTGCCGTCGGGTAAACTGTTTTTT. Its translation: CASSPVPSGKLFF.

On this clone: One end of the junction fails to match germline, which may point to a read error. This sample also contains other DNA sequences that code for the same CDR3. The chain recombines TRBV5-6 with TRBJ2-5; D tentatively fits TRBD1 or TRBD2 (5 bases each). CDR3 length: 14 amino acids. The V gene's germline CDR1 is SGHDT and CDR2 YYEEEE. CDR3 DNA sequence: TGCGCCAGCAGCTTTCAGGGACCGCAAGAGACCCAGTACTTC. It codes for CASSFQGPQETQYF.

This clone was counted only a few times. This CDR3 reads CASSYYSGNTIYF. CDR3 nucleotides: TGTGCCAGCAGTTACTACTCAGGAAACACCATATATTTT. V is TRBV6-5 and J is TRBJ1-3; D unclear. This CDR3 is 13 amino acids long. Germline-derived CDR1 and CDR2 are MNHEY and SVGAGI. Trimming took off 1 base at V and 4 bases at J, with 5 bases between the two ends.

The V gene is TRBV2, the J gene TRBJ2-3; the D gene is possibly TRBD2 (5 bases). V shed 6 bases and J shed 2 bases, with 6 bases lying between them. CDR1 is SNHLY, CDR2 FYNNEI, per germline. The CDR3 runs 12 residues. The CDR3 DNA is TGTGCCAGCAGGGAGGTCACAGATACGCAGTATTTT. Translation gives CASREVTDTQYF. Filled out from reference TRBV2 and TRBJ2-3, the complete variable domain reads EPEVTQTPSHQVTQMGQEVILRCVPISNHLYFYWYRQILGQKVEFLVSFYNNEISEKSEIFDDQFSVERPDGSNFTLKIRSTKLEDSAMYFCASREVTDTQYFGPGTRLTVL.

This chain links TRBV19 with TRBJ1-2; 7 nucleotides match TRBD1. CDR1 is LNHDA and CDR2 is SQIVND in the germline V gene (reference sequence). The CDR3 is made up of 14 amino acids. V lost 5 bases to trimming and J lost 5 bases; unmatched junction nucleotides: 8. CDR3 sequence (DNA): TGTGCCAGTAGTTCCCAGACAGGGAATTATGGCTACACCTTC. It specifies CASSSQTGNYGYTF.

The chain carries TRBV15 and TRBJ2-7; weak D call: TRBD1 (6 bases). Trimming left V 5 bases short and J 0 bases short, with 17 bases between. The CDR3 extends over 16 amino acids. Per germline, CDR1 LNHNV and CDR2 YYDKDF (reference sequence). The CDR3: CATSGGGRGPSYEQYF. The CDR3 nucleotides read TGTGCCACCAGCGGGGGCGGACGGGGACCCTCCTACGAGCAGTACTTC.

The chain joins TRBV6-6 to TRBJ2-7, with unresolved D. The germline V and J ends were trimmed by 0 bases and 2 bases, with 8 bases remaining between them. CDR3 length equals 14 residues. CDR1 and CDR2 (germline): MNHNY, SVGAGI (reference sequence). The CDR3 DNA reads TGTGCCAGCAGTTACTCGCAGACTCCCTACGAGCAGTACTTC. It codes for CASSYSQTPYEQYF.

The chain links TRBV5-4 to TRBJ1-1; 8 nucleotides align to TRBD1. The CDR3 is 13 residues long. J was trimmed by 7 bases and V by 2 bases; bases with no gene match: 4. The V gene's germline CDR1 is SGHNT and CDR2 YYREEE (reference sequence). This CDR3 reads CASSFGTGNEAFF. The CDR3 bases are TGTGCCAGCAGCTTCGGGACAGGTAATGAAGCTTTCTTT.

This sequence joins TRBV4-2 and TRBJ2-3; the D is unclear. Germline CDR1 and CDR2: LGHNA and YNFKEQ. Trimming stripped 0 bases from V and 2 bases from J, with 12 bases between. The CDR3 has 16 residues. As DNA, the CDR3 is TGTGCCAGCAGCCAAGATCAAGGTTTGAACACAGATACGCAGTATTTT. The encoded protein is CASSQDQGLNTDTQYF.

The CDR3 region is CASITGRNTEAFF. The CDR3 bases are TGTGCCAGCATCACCGGGAGGAACACTGAAGCTTTCTTT. The chain carries TRBV9 and TRBJ1-1; D is unresolved. Germline assignment: CDR1 SGDLS and CDR2 YYNGEE. V lost 6 bases to trimming and J lost 1 base, with 10 bases between them. This CDR3 has 13 amino acids.

This chain uses TRBV28 with TRBJ1-2, with D unclear. In germline, CDR1 is MDHEN, CDR2 SYDVKM. V shed 5 bases and J shed 4 bases, with 26 bases lying between them. This CDR3 region has 18 residues. The CDR3 protein is CASSGSTRAARLIYGYTF. CDR3 DNA sequence: TGTGCCAGCAGTGGATCGACGAGAGCAGCGCGACTGATCTATGGCTACACCTTC.

The rearrangement joins TRBV5-1 to TRBJ2-1; TRBD2 agrees at 9 bases. V shed 5 bases, J shed 3 bases, and the junction held 3 bases outside the gene matches. Germline values: CDR1 SGHRS, CDR2 YFSETQ. The CDR3 loop spans 14 amino acids. The CDR3 loop reads CASSTAGGYNEQFF. CDR3 DNA sequence: TGCGCCAGCAGTACAGCGGGGGGCTACAATGAGCAGTTCTTC.

Note on this clone: Other DNA sequences within the sample encode an identical CDR3. J is TRBJ1-6 and V is TRBV5-4, with TRBD1 matching 10 bases. Germline V gene data show CDR1 as SGHNT and CDR2 as YYREEE (reference sequence). The CDR3 consists of 16 residues. The J segment lost 4 bases and the V segment lost 5 bases, leaving 6 bases of the junction unmatched. The CDR3 bases are TGTGCCAGCAGTCCGACAGGGGGCGCTTATAATTCACCCCTCCACTTT. Protein product: CASSPTGGAYNSPLHF. The whole variable domain, filled in from reference TRBV5-4 and TRBJ1-6, reads ETGVTQSPTHLIKTRGQQVTLRCSSQSGHNTVSWYQQALGQGPQFIFQYYREEENGRGNFPPRFSGLQFPNYSSELNVNALELDDSALYLCASSPTGGAYNSPLHFGNGTRLTVT.

The V call is TRBV7-2, the J call TRBJ1-6; D not resolved. This CDR3 is built from 14 residues. Deletions cut 6 bases from V and 7 bases from J, with 13 bases between. Looked up from germline, CDR1 is SGHTA and CDR2 is FQGNSA. CDR3 residues: CASSRTGFNSPLHF. The DNA for the CDR3 is TGTGCCAGCAGTCGCACGGGATTCAATTCACCCCTCCACTTT.

The chain employs TRBV5-1 and TRBJ2-2; D not resolved. Germline-derived CDR1 and CDR2 are SGHRS and YFSETQ. V gave up 4 bases and J gave up 2 bases, with 3 bases separating them. This CDR3 region has 12 residues. The CDR3, as DNA: TGCGCCAGCAGCCAAAACACCGGGGAGCTGTTTTTT. It translates to CASSQNTGELFF.

Only one count was recorded for this clone. The V gene is TRBV15, the J gene TRBJ2-6; D unresolved. V was cut by 5 bases and J by 1 base, with 15 bases left in between. CDR3 length equals 17 residues. Per germline, CDR1 LNHNV and CDR2 YYDKDF (reference sequence). The CDR3 protein is CATSPSAGPSGANVLTF. CDR3 in DNA: TGTGCCACCAGCCCCAGTGCAGGACCGTCTGGGGCCAACGTCCTGACTTTC.

V usage is TRBV5-6 and J usage is TRBJ2-3, with D perhaps TRBD1 (5 bases). The CDR3 extends over 17 amino acids. The germline CDR1 and CDR2 sequences are SGHDT and YYEEEE. V was trimmed by 4 bases and J by 5 bases, leaving 23 bases between them. The CDR3 spells CASSVQINSGIEDTQYF. As DNA, the CDR3 is TGTGCCAGCAGCGTTCAGATAAACTCAGGGATAGAAGATACGCAGTATTTT.